The source of this T cell receptor beta chain is a study of blood T cell repertoires in COVID-19. Study-wide background: The origin of the acute and convalescent COVID-19 samples was the United States, Italy and Spain. T cells, B-cell-depleted T cells, or PBMCs supplied cDNA or gDNA.

Original methodology: Amplifying reference gene primers gave estimates of nucleated cell counts. Assay used: immunoSEQ multiplex PCR; TCRdb lists only in-frame clones, some missing. For V, J and clone size, that table is used; D and trimming come from the DNA. The sample holds a few hundred thousand clones, approximately 85% seen once. This CDR3 has 13 residues. The germline V gene encodes CDR1 SNHLY and CDR2 FYNNEI. V lost 4 bases, J lost 8 bases, and 12 bases lay in between. The TCR originated in a human donor in a cohort sampled during active COVID-19. The rearrangement joins TRBV2 to TRBJ2-1; tentative D call: TRBD1 (5 bases). Input material: peripheral blood. The CDR3 sequence: CASSVQGRDEQFF. The CDR3 bases are TGTGCCAGCAGTGTTCAGGGCAGGGATGAGCAGTTCTTC.